This T cell receptor (beta chain) was sequenced during a study of cytomegalovirus exposure and HLA in healthy donors (dated by TCRdb to between 2016 and 2019). Study-level background: According to an earlier analysis of 587 of the donors, 150 million to 200 million T cells yielded roughly 110 million unique TCR beta sequences and around 300 Gb of sequence data. Class I and class II HLA loci were covered by the typing at four-digit resolution. High-throughput TCR immunosequencing, statistical association of individual TCRs with disease status, and machine learning were combined to predict cytomegalovirus infection status. All discovery cohort repertoires had been generated using a single sequencing platform. The study was designed to test whether signatures of past pathogen exposure could be identified by cataloging public T cell receptors. Because of strong linkage in the cohort, roughly 5 DR-DQ haplotypes were treated as single units for association and clustering. To decide whether each TCR beta V gene segment behaved as functional or pseudogenic, an earlier analysis of fewer than 750 of the donors relied on high-throughput TCR beta sequencing. Of the roughly 420 genotyped donors, 70% to 90% were placed in the genetic ancestry cluster associated with self-reported Caucasian donors. A later analysis re-examined previously published TCR beta repertoires from more than 650 donors and added high-resolution HLA genotyping to investigate patterns of TCR occurrence. The later analysis used no new phenotypic data to find candidate immune exposures, relying instead on TCR beta sequences and their occurrence across donors. Genome-wide SNP genotypes for about 65% of the 666 donors were used in a later genetic analysis, which treated that subset as a discovery cohort. In addition to the first cohort of around 670 subjects, a separate validation cohort of approximately 130 different subjects was used. Using immunosequencing, the study profiled T cell repertoires from around 680 subjects and related those repertoires to cytomegalovirus serostatus. Typing coverage differed by locus: A, B, C, DRB1 and DQB1 were typed in about 620-630 donors, DQA1 in 522, DPA1 in approximately 610, and DPB1 in approximately 450. Roughly 300 gigabases of sequencing data and around 85 million unique TCR sequences made up an early release that covered roughly 670 HLA-typed donors. Among about 360 genotyped donors of the cohort, an average of about 240,000 unique TCR beta nucleotide sequences were sequenced per donor, roughly 18% of them non-productive. Alongside the repertoire data, information on donor age, sex, ethnicity and CMV serostatus was compiled. What the study reported, not specific to this receptor: In a later analysis, HLA-associated TCR beta chains were found to be more clonally expanded and to have lower generation probabilities than equally common non-associated chains. Because HLA typing was unavailable for some donors at each locus, only the typed subset was used in association tests. In this cohort, only TCR beta chains were sequenced, and detectable features were limited by the absence of alpha or paired-chain data. In the study, around 150 TCR beta chains were listed as associated with cytomegalovirus. According to a later analysis, most CMV-associated TCR beta chains appeared to be HLA-restricted, and the HLA associations seemed to be driven largely by CMV exposure. Several of the top co-occurrence clusters appeared to be linked to parvovirus B19, influenza, CMV and Epstein-Barr virus, according to a later analysis. Across donors, most TCR sequences were observed very rarely, whereas some public TCRs were present in many individuals. Compared with the 666-donor mean, donors in an Asian-associated ancestry cluster had fewer N-insertions in productive TCRs, according to a later genetic analysis. Immune exposure information for the cohort was limited to CMV serostatus. At a false discovery rate of 0.05, a later analysis linked approximately 18,000 TCR beta sequences to specific HLA alleles. A further reported finding was that TCR beta sequences accurately predicted the HLA-A and HLA-B alleles for most subjects in the first cohort. A group of highly shared sequence variants was considered likely to be a technical artifact of the sequencing pipeline. The earlier analysis of 450 to 700 of the donors excluded roughly 17 rarely observed V segments, including chromosome 9 orphons, because counts were too low. It was suggested by the authors that the approach could potentially be generalized to other disease states and immunological phenotypes. In vitro tests confirmed that a few of the cytomegalovirus-associated TCR beta chains recognize cytomegalovirus antigens. Broadly in line with IMGT annotations, most TCR beta V segments showed up in productive rearrangements about 90% or about 30% of the time in an earlier analysis of approximately 640 of the donors. Sequencing depth was assumed to be roughly uniform across donors in the presence/absence analyses, though that assumption may not hold. Some IMGT-functional V segments, including TRBV6-2 and TRBV6-3, could not be distinguished by the 87-base-pair reads and were therefore excluded. An association between a missense DCLRE1C variant and V-gene and J-gene trimming of TCR beta chains was found in a later genetic analysis and replicated in an independent cohort. Correlated functional status among segregating V segments might reflect linkage disequilibrium, but an unknown experimental factor could not be ruled out. In both the original and validation cohorts, the classifier was reported to diagnose cytomegalovirus status with high specificity and sensitivity. When HLA alleles, especially DR and DQ, strongly co-occurred, attributing TCR associations to individual alleles was difficult. According to a later analysis, TCR association rates differed among HLA loci, with DRB1 alleles showing the most associated TCRs and HLA-C alleles showing the fewest.

Libraries were built with the immunoSEQ multiplex PCR assay. A mixture of 60 forward primers for TCR Vbeta segments and 13 reverse primers for TCR Jbeta segments was used in the multiplex PCR. The CDR3 region of rearranged TCR beta genes was amplified from genomic DNA with a multiplex PCR assay. The amplified TCR beta libraries were sequenced on the Illumina HiSeq System as 87-base-pair reads. As for how the authors treated the data: In a later analysis, tens of millions of unique TCR beta chains were counted across the approximately 640 repertoires, and roughly 11 million of these chains were shared by at least two donors. Raw reads were error-corrected and collapsed into unique sequences by a nearest-neighbor algorithm in which closely related sequences were merged to remove PCR and sequencing errors. CDR3 sequences were aligned to IMGT reference sequences to assign V, D and J gene segments. Each retained sequence needed at least a six-nucleotide match to both a V gene segment and a J gene segment. A rearrangement counted as productive if the CDR3 had no stop codons and remained in frame with V and J, and every other rearrangement counted as non-productive. CDR3 was defined according to IMGT convention as the region running from the second conserved V-encoded cysteine to the conserved J-encoded phenylalanine. In an earlier analysis of more than 550 of the donors, sequences lacking an unambiguous match to a single V gene segment were excluded. An earlier analysis of 587 of the donors classified V segments as functional when productive rearrangements were above 56.7% and as segregating when the standard deviation between donors was above 5%. A statistical classification framework was built for diagnosing cytomegalovirus status from the catalog of TCR beta chain sequences. In a later analysis, V and J genes were assigned by comparing TCR nucleotide sequences against IMGT/GENE-DB human TR gene sequences. A later analysis assigned CDR3 sequences and most-parsimonious VDJ recombination scenarios with the TCRdist pipeline. In a later analysis, each TCR beta chain was defined by its CDR3 amino acid sequence together with its V-gene family, and reads lacking a unique V-gene family were excluded. To address suspected cross-contamination and a sequencing artifact, a later analysis removed roughly 640 highly shared, low-generation-probability nucleotide sequences. For each public chain, a later analysis derived a clonal expansion index from normalized ranks of inferred template counts within each repertoire. In a later analysis, generation probabilities were computed with a VDJ recombination model fitted to out-of-frame rearrangements, and the resulting probabilities were checked against IGoR. Hypergeometric tests were used in a later analysis to score TCR-TCR, TCR-HLA and TCR-CMV co-occurrence, with a repertoire-size bias correction applied to the TCR pairs. A later analysis estimated false discovery rates by permuting HLA or CMV assignments 20 times. In a later analysis, co-occurring TCRs were grouped using DBSCAN, and TCRdist sequence similarity was added for clustering within HLA-allele-positive subsets. Co-occurrence clustering excluded repertoires with fewer than 30,000 or more than 120,000 public chains, plus five with anomalous nucleotide sharing. TCRdb took this table from immuneACCESS and kept in-frame rearrangements with V and J called. Such tables lack part of the clones; where checked against another copy, unresolved V genes explain under half of the gap, and the rest is unexplained. V and J calls plus clone size are reproduced from that table; the DNA served to infer D and trimming. The sample yields roughly 180,000 clones; roughly 84% were counted once. Of the sample, 1% falls within the top ten clones.

The cohort was made up of about 610 healthy bone marrow donors. Cohort members were all nominally healthy when sampled, although unrecorded immune exposures were likely present. The donor tested CMV seronegative and was one of the 352 seronegative cohort members. Each donor provided a peripheral blood sample, and peripheral blood mononuclear cells were used for TCR beta sequencing. The Qiagen DNeasy Blood Extraction Kit was used to extract genomic DNA from the blood cell samples. Worth noting for this clone: It lacks a known antigen. No base quality information exists; no much larger clone differs at one position.

Compared with germline, V lacks 3 bases and J lacks 7 bases; bases without a gene match: 7. From its cysteine to its phenylalanine, the CDR3 spans 16 amino acids. Here the CDR3 DNA is all that survives: 48 bases in frame from base 1. CDR1 and CDR2 are drawn from the germline V gene: SGDLS, YYNGEE. This clonotype originated in a man under 40 in good health and CMV-seronegative. In this chain, TRBV9 is recombined with TRBJ2-5; the junction holds 15 bases that match TRBD2. Sample: PBMCs. The CDR3 protein: CASSAIPGLAGGTQYF. DNA sequence: TGTGCCAGCAGCGCCATACCGGGACTAGCGGGGGGGACCCAGTACTTC.